The rows below give T cell receptor beta chains drawn from one sample of a study of neurological immune-mediated disorders. Each CDR3 protein gets one entry after TCRdb re-called the 5' RACE reads with MiXCR. Seen here are 65,000 to 90,000 distinct CDR3 sequences, 2.5% to 3.5% observed once, and the top ten hold more than 4.5%. Sequenced material: PBMCs. These TCRs come from a woman aged 45-59 years with multiple sclerosis. Each CDR3 is given with its conserved first and last residue. The order of the fields is V gene, J gene, CDR3 protein.

TRBV7-2,TRBJ2-3,CASSLSYSGGSTDTQYF
TRBV2,TRBJ2-5,CASSSGRGTQYF
TRBV10-3,TRBJ1-3,CAIRDGISGNTIYF
TRBV10-3,TRBJ1-4,CAISDPGQLNEKLFF
TRBV12-3/TRBV12-4,TRBJ2-7,CASSPGTYTYEQYF
TRBV6-6,TRBJ1-6,CAWRDNGYNSPLHF
TRBV20-1,TRBJ1-4,CSATWNEKLFF
TRBV6-7,TRBJ1-5,CARQIKEGARLQPQHF
TRBV9,TRBJ2-1,CASSVTLVGTGLLEQFF
TRBV6-2/TRBV6-3,TRBJ2-5,CASSYCWETQYF
TRBV5-1,TRBJ2-1,CASSLDTGGAYNEQFF
TRBV24-1,TRBJ2-5,CATSRDGGAETQYF
TRBV29-1,TRBJ1-1,CSVRVAGLNTEAFF
TRBV5-1,TRBJ1-2,CASGSPGQVYGYTF
TRBV12-3/TRBV12-4,TRBJ2-1,CASSFLGSNEQFF
TRBV7-2,TRBJ2-1,CASSLKRSLAANEQFF
TRBV20-1,TRBJ1-4,CSASYGPNEKLFF
TRBV20-1,TRBJ2-3,CSAPSGGSGTTDTQYF
TRBV5-1,TRBJ2-7,CASSYASGRGYEQYF
TRBV5-1,TRBJ2-5,CASSLVPAAGETQYF
TRBV7-9,TRBJ2-3,CASSFGQSTDTQYF
TRBV15,TRBJ2-3,CATRGTSTDTQYF
TRBV5-1,TRBJ2-2,CASSLTGGEVGELFF
TRBV5-5,TRBJ2-1,CASSLGTNLAYNEQFF
TRBV5-1,TRBJ2-2,CASSPTGEAGELFF
TRBV7-8,TRBJ1-2,CASSLLRTVYGYTF
TRBV18,TRBJ1-2,CASSPGQNSNYGYTF
TRBV20-1,TRBJ2-3,CSAPGLGTDTQYF
TRBV20-1,TRBJ1-3,CSARDPVSSGNTIYF
TRBV3-1,TRBJ2-5,CASGQETQYF
TRBV7-2,TRBJ2-1,CASSSVEGDNNEQFF